These T cell receptor beta chains were read from a single sample in a study of CD8 T cells in ankylosing spondylitis. TCRdb processed the 5' RACE reads anew with MiXCR; each CDR3 protein has one entry. The sample records a few hundred thousand distinct CDR3 sequences, 10% to 15% being singletons. Source material: blood, either unsorted or a sorted T cell fraction (not recorded which). These receptors were obtained from a male donor with ankylosing spondylitis. Each CDR3 is given with its conserved first and last residue.

>TRBV7-6|TRBJ2-7
CASSSTGTVYEQYF
>TRBV5-1|TRBJ2-5
CASRGTGPNQETQYF
>TRBV29-1|TRBJ1-2
CSAAGTGFFGYTF
>TRBV7-9|TRBJ1-1
CASSFRRTNTEAFF
>TRBV10-1|TRBJ1-1
CASSKDRTPNTEAFF
>TRBV5-6|TRBJ1-2
CASSLWAGDGYTF
>TRBV5-1|TRBJ2-1
CASSIPSASGGNEQFF
>TRBV20-1|TRBJ1-6
CSASERTAPNSPLHF
>TRBV12-3/TRBV12-4|TRBJ2-2
CASSLARGNTGELFF
>TRBV24-1|TRBJ2-3
CATRGQRVTDTQYF
>TRBV20-1|TRBJ2-7
CSAVSVGLAQGYEQYF
>TRBV12-3/TRBV12-4|TRBJ1-6
CASTLDGGAGSPLHF
>TRBV6-4|TRBJ2-1
CASSDFLEQFF
>TRBV4-1|TRBJ2-5
CASSQGWISSETQYF
>TRBV24-1|TRBJ2-5
CATSDFRLAGQETQYF
>TRBV5-1|TRBJ2-2
CASSPMIITAGELFF
>TRBV6-1|TRBJ2-2
CASSTLSDTGELFF
>TRBV15|TRBJ1-3
CATSRHAITQGGNTIYF
>TRBV20-1|TRBJ2-7
CSARDKQRLYEQYF
>TRBV6-1|TRBJ1-2
CASSHGHTGYTF
>TRBV12-5|TRBJ2-1
CASGLARSGRVRNEQFF
>TRBV19|TRBJ1-5
CASSTGHNNQPQHF
>TRBV20-1|TRBJ2-7
CSARGLAGGPGEQYF
>TRBV24-1|TRBJ2-5
CATSGMGETQYF
>TRBV5-1|TRBJ2-1
CASSSNLAGNSHEQFF
>TRBV5-1|TRBJ2-1
CASSLWGIGTAESYNEQFF
>TRBV5-1|TRBJ1-2
CASSLEGDGTGGADYGYTF
>TRBV20-1|TRBJ1-5
CSASRGPSNQPQHF
>TRBV5-6|TRBJ1-2
CASSQGAVYGYTF
>TRBV6-1|TRBJ2-6
CASTYGGTGANVLTF
>TRBV7-9|TRBJ2-1
CASSLTLYEQFF
>TRBV20-1|TRBJ1-3
CSAGGGRGYSGNTIYF
>TRBV3-1|TRBJ2-2
CASSLGGTPGTGELFF
>TRBV3-1|TRBJ2-1
CASSQLTSSYNEQFF
>TRBV11-2|TRBJ2-3
CASTRDRGSDTQYF
>TRBV30|TRBJ1-1
CAWSSGRAEAFF
>TRBV5-1|TRBJ1-5
CASSQAPNQPQHF
>TRBV11-2|TRBJ2-1
CASSLGLGADEQFF
>TRBV25-1|TRBJ1-3
CASSEIGSSGNTIYF
>TRBV20-1|TRBJ1-5
CSAGYSLQGPQHF
>TRBV3-1|TRBJ1-3
CASSHNTGDTIYF
>TRBV24-1|TRBJ1-2
CATSGAKIGYTF
>TRBV7-2|TRBJ1-4
CASSRTFRGTANEKLFF
>TRBV7-2|TRBJ2-1
CASSLVNSGSPQNEQFF
>TRBV21-1|TRBJ1-4
CASSLQVATNEKLFF
>TRBV20-1|TRBJ1-6
CSASYGLGDSPLHF
>TRBV10-3|TRBJ2-5
CAISESGLAEETQYF
>TRBV3-1|TRBJ1-2
CASSPSGNYGYTF
>TRBV4-1|TRBJ2-3
CASSPQGRADTQYF
>TRBV20-1|TRBJ2-1
CSARLRIAGNEQFF
>TRBV18|TRBJ2-1
CASSGFGETSYEQFF
>TRBV24-1|TRBJ2-1
CATSDGQGSYNEQFF
>TRBV11-2|TRBJ1-2
CASTPGDSGGYTF
>TRBV7-9|TRBJ2-7
CASSHSGTVLEQYF
>TRBV20-1|TRBJ2-1
CSAFGARVNEQFF
>TRBV5-1|TRBJ2-3
CASSSEGRTDTQYF
>TRBV11-2|TRBJ2-1
CASSLLVREYNEQFF